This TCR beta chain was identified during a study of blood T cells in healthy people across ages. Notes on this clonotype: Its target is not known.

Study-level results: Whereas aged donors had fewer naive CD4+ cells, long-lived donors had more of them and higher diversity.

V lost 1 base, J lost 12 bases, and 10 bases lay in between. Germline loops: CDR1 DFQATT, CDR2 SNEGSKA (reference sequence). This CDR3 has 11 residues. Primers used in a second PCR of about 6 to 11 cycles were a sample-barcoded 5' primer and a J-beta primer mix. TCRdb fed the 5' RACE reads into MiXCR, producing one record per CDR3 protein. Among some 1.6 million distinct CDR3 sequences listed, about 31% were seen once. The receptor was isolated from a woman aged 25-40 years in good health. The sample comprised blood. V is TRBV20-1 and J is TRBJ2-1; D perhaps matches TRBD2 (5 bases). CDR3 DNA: TGCAGTGCTAGAGTAGAGGCGGGGCAGTTCTTC. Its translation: CSARVEAGQFF.